This record covers a single TCR beta chain. This record comes from a study of blood T cell repertoires in COVID-19. Overall study context: In each case, the material was cDNA or gDNA derived from T cells, B-cell-depleted T cells, or PBMCs.

The repertoire was sequenced with immunoSEQ multiplex PCR; TCRdb's copy has only in-frame clones and lacks some. This sample carries roughly 380,000 clones, about 91% of them seen once, and the ten largest clones take around 1.5%. V was pared by 0 bases and J by 4 bases, with 4 bases of the junction left unmatched. Per the germline V gene, CDR1 is SGDLS and CDR2 is YYNGEE. The CDR3 has 15 residues. This sequence originates from a woman aged 40-49 years with COVID-19, enrolled during active disease. The chain recombines TRBV9 with TRBJ2-3, with 8 bases lining up with TRBD2. What was sequenced was peripheral blood. CDR3 nucleotide sequence: TGTGCCAGCAGCGTAGTGGGACTAGTCGCAGATACGCAGTATTTT. Translating gives CASSVVGLVADTQYF.